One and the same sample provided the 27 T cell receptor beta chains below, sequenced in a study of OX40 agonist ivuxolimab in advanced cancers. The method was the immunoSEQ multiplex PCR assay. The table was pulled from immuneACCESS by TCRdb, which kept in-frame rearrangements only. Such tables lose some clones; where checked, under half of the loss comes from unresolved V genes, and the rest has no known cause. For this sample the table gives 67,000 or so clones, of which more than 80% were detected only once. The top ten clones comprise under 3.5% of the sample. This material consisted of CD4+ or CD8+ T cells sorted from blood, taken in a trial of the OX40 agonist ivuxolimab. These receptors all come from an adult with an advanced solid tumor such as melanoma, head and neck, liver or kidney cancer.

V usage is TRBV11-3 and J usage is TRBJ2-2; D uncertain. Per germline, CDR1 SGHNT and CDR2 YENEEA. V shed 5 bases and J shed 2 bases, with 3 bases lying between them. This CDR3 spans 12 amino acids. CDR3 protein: CASSPNTGELFF. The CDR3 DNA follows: TGTGCCAGCAGCCCTAACACCGGGGAGCTGTTTTTT.

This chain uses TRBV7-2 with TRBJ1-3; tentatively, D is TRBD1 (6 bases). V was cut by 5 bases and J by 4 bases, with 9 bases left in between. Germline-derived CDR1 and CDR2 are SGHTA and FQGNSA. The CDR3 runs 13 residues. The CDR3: CASSLGTGNTIYF. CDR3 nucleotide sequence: TGTGCCAGCAGCCTGGGGACAGGAAACACCATATATTTT.

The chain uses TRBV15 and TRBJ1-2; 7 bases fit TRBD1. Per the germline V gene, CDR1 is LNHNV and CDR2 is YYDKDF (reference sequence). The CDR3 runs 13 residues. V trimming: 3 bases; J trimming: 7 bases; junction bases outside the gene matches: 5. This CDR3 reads CATSSYGQVGYTF. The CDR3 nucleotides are TGTGCCACCAGCAGTTATGGACAGGTTGGCTACACCTTC.

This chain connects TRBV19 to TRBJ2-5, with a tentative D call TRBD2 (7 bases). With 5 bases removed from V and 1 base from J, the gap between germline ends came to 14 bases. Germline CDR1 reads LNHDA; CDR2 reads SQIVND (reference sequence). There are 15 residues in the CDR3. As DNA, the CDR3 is TGTGCCAGTAGTGGCGTGGGGGGGGCCCAAGAGACCCAGTACTTC. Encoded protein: CASSGVGGAQETQYF.

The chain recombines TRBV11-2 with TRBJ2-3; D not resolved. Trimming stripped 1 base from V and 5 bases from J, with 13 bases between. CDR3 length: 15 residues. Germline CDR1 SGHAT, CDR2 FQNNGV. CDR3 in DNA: TGTGCCAGCAGCTTAGCTCCGGTCCGCGAAGATACGCAGTATTTT. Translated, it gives CASSLAPVREDTQYF.

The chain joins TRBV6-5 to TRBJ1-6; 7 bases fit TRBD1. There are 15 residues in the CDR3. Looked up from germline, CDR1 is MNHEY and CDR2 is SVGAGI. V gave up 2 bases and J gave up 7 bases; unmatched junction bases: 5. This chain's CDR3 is CASSYAGGANSPLHF. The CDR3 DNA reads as TGTGCCAGCAGTTACGCAGGGGGTGCGAATTCACCCCTCCACTTT.

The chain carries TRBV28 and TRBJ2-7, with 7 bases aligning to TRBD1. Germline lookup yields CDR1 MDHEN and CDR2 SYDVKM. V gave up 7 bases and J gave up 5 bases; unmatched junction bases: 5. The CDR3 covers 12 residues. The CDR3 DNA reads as TGTGCCAGCACTGGGGACAGCAACGAGCAGTACTTC. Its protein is CASTGDSNEQYF.

The CDR3 bases are TGTGCCATCAGTGAGCTCGGGACAGGTGATCAGCCCCAGCATTTT. It yields the protein CAISELGTGDQPQHF. The chain links TRBV10-3 to TRBJ1-5; 8 positions agree with TRBD1. The V gene's germline CDR1 is ENHRY and CDR2 SYGVKD. Unmatched junction bases numbered 5, after V lost 2 bases and J lost 5 bases. The CDR3 is made up of 15 amino acids.

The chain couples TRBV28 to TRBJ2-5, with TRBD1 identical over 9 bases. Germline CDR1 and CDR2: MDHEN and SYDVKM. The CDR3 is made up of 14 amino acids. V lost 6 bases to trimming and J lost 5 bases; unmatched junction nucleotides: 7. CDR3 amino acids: CASSDYRGLETQYF. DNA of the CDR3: TGTGCCAGCAGCGATTACAGGGGGCTGGAGACCCAGTACTTC.

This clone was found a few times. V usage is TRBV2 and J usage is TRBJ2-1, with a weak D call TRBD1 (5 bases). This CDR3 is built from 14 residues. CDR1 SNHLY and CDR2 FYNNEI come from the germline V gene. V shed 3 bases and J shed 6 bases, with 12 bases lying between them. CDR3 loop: CASSELVGVNEQFF. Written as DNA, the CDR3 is TGTGCCAGCAGTGAGCTGGTAGGGGTCAATGAGCAGTTCTTC.

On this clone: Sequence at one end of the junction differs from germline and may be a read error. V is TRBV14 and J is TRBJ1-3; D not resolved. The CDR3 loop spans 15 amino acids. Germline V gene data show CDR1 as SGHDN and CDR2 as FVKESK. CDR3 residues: CASSRFKHPGNTTYF. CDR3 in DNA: TGTGCCAGCAGCCGATTTAAACATCCGGGAAACACCACATATTTT. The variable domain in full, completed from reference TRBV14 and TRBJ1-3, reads EAGVTQFPSHSVIEKGQTVTLRCDPISGHDNLYWYRRVMGKEIKFLLHFVKESKQDESGMPNNRFLAERTGGTYSTLKVQPAELEDSGVYFCASSRFKHPGNTTYFGEGSWLTVV.

The CDR3 region has the DNA TGTGCCAGCAGCTTCAACCAGGGCTATGGCTACACCTTC. Its translation: CASSFNQGYGYTF. V and J are TRBV7-9 and TRBJ1-2; TRBD1 might be the D (5 bases). This CDR3 is 13 amino acids long. V shed 3 bases and J shed 4 bases, with 9 bases lying between them. CDR1 SEHNR and CDR2 FQNEAQ come from the germline V gene (reference sequence).

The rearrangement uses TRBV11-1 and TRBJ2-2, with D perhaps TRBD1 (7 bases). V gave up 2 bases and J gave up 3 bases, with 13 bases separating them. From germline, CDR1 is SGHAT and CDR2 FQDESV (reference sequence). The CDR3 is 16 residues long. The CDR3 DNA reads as TGTGCCAGCAGCTTAAGTCAGGGGGGCCACACCGGGGAGCTGTTTTTT. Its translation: CASSLSQGGHTGELFF.

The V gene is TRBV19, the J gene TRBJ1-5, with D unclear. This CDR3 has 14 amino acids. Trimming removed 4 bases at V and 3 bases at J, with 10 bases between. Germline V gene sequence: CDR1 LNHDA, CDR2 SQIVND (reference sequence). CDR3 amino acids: CASSTISDNQPQHF. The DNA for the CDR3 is TGTGCCAGTAGTACCATCTCTGACAATCAGCCCCAGCATTTT.

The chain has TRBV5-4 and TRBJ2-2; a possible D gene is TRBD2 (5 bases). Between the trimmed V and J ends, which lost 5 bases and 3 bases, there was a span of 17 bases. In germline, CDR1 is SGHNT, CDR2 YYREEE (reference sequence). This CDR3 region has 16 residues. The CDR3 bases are TGTGCCAGCAGGAGAGAGGCGGGCGGGCACACCGGGGAGCTGTTTTTT. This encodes CASRREAGGHTGELFF.

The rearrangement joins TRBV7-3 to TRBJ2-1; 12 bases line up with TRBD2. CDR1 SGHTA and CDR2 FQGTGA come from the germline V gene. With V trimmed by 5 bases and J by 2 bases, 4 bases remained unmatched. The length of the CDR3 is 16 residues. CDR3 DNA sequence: TGTGCCAGCAGCCCGCGGACTAGCGGGGCCTACAATGAGCAGTTCTTC. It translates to CASSPRTSGAYNEQFF.

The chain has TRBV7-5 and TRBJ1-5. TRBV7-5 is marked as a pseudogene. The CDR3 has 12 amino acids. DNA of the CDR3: TGTGCCAGAAGCTTAGTTTTACAGCCCCAGCATTTT. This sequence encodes CARSLVLQPQHF.

CDR3 bases: TGTGCCAGCAGCAAAGCGCCCGATCTTAGCTCTGGAAACACCATATATTTT. It specifies CASSKAPDLSSGNTIYF. The chain is built from TRBV21-1 and TRBJ1-3. TRBV21-1 is noted as a pseudogene. This CDR3 is built from 17 residues.

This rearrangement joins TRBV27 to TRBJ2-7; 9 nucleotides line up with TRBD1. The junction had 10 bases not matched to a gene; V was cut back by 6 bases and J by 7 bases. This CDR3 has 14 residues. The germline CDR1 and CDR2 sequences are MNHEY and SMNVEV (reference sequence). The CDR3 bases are TGTGCCAGCAGCCCCACAGGGGGCCATCAAGAGCAGTACTTC. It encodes CASSPTGGHQEQYF.

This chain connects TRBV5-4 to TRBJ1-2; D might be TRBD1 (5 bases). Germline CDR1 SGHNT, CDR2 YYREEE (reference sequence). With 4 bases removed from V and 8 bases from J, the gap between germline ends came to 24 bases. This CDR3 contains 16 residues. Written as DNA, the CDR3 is TGTGCCAGCAGCCCCGAACCCGGGCGTTCGGGGGGGGGCTACACCTTC. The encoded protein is CASSPEPGRSGGGYTF.

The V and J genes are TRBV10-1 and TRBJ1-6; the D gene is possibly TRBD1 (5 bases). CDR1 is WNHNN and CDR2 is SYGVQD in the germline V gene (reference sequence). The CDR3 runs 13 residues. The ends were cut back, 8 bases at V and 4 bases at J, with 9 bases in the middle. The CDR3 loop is CASRGFYNSPLHF. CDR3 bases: TGCGCCAGCCGGGGGTTTTATAATTCACCCCTCCACTTT.

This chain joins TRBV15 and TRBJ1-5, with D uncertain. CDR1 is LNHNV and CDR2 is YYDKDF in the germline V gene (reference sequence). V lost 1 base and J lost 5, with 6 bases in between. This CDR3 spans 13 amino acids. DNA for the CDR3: TGTGCCACCAGCAGAGGAGTAGATCAGCCCCAGCATTTT. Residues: CATSRGVDQPQHF.

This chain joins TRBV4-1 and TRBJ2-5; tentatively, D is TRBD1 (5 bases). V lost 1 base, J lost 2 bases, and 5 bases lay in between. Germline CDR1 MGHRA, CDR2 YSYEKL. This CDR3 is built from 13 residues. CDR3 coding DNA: TGCGCCAGCAGCCAAGGACAGCAAGAGACCCAGTACTTC. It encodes CASSQGQQETQYF.

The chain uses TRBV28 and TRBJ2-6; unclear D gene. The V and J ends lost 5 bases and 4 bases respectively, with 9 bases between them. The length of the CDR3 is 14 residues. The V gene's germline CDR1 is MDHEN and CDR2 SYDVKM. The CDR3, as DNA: TGTGCCAGCAGTCTATTGGGGGGGGCCAACGTCCTGACTTTC. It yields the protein CASSLLGGANVLTF.

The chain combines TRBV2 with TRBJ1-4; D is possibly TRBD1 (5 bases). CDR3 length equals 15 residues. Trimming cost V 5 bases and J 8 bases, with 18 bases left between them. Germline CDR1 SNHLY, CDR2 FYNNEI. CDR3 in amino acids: CASSRDLYMAEKLFF. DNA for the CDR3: TGTGCCAGCAGTCGGGACCTCTACATGGCCGAAAAACTGTTTTTT.

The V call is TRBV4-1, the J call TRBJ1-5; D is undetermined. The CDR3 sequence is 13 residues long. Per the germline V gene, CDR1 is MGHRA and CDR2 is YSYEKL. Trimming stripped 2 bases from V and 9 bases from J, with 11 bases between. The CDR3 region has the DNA TGCGCCAGCAGCCAATTAGGTGTCTTGCCCCAGCATTTT. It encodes CASSQLGVLPQHF.

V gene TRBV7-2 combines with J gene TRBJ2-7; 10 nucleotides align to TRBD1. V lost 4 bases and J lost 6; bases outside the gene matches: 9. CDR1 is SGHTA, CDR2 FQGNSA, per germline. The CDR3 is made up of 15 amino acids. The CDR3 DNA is TGTGCCAGCAGCTCTTCGACAGGGGGCCTAGGCGAGCAGTACTTC. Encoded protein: CASSSSTGGLGEQYF.